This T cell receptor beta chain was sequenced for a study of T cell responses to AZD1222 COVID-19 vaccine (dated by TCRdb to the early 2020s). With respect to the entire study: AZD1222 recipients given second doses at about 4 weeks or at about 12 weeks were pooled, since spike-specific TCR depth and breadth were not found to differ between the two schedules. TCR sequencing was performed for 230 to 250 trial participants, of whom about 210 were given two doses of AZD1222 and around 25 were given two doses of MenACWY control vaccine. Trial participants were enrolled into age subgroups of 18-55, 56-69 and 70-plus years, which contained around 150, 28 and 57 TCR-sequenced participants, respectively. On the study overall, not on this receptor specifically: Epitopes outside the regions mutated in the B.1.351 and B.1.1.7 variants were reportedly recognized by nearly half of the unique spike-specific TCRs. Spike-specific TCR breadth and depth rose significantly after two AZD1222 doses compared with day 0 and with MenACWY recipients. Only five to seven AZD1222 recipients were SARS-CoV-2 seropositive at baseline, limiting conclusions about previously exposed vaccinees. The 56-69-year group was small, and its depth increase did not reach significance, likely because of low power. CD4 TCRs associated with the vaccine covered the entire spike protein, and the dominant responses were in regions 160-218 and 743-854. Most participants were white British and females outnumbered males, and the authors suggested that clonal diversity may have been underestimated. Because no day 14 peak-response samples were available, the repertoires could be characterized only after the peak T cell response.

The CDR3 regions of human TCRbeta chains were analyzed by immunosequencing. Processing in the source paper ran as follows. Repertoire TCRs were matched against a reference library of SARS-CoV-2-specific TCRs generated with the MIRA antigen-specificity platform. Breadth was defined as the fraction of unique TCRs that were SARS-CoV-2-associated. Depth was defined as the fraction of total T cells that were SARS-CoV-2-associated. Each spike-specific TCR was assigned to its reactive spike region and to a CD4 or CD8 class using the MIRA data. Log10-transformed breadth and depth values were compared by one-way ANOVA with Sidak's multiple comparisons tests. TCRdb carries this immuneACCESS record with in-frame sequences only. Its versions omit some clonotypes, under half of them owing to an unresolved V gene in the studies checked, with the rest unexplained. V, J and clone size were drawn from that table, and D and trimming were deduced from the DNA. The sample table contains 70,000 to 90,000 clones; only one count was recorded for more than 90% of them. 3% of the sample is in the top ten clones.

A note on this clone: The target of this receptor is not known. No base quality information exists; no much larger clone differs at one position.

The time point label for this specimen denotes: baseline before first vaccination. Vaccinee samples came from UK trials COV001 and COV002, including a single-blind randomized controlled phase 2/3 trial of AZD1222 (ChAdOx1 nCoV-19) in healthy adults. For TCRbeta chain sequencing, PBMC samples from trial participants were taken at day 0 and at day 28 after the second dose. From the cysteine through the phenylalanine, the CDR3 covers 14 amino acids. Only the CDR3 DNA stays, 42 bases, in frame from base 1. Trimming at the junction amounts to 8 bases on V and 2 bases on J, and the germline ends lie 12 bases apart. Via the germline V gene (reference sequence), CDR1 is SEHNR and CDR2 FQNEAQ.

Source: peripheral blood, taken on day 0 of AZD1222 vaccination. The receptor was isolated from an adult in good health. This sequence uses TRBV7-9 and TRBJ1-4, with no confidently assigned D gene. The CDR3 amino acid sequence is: CASRREVTNEKLFF. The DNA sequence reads TGTGCCAGCCGTAGGGAGGTCACTAATGAAAAACTGTTTTTT. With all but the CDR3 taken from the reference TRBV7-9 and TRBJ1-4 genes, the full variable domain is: DTGVSQNPRHKITKRGQNVTFRCDPISEHNRLYWYRQTLGQGPEFLTYFQNEAQLEKSRLLSDRFSAERPKGSFSTLEIQRTEQGDSAMYLCASRREVTNEKLFFGSGTQLSVL.